The 18 T cell receptor beta chains reported below all come from one sample, sequenced in a study of blood T cell repertoires in COVID-19 (TCRdb year 2020). Libraries were built with the immunoSEQ multiplex PCR assay. TCRdb's version of the immuneACCESS table is confined to in-frame rearrangements and falls short of the full clone set. An unresolved V gene accounts for under half of the shortfall where checked; the remainder is of unknown origin. The sample table lists around 290,000 clones, 80% to 95% of them with a count of one. Jointly, the top ten make up roughly 1.1% of the sample. Material for sequencing was PBMCs or T cells enriched from blood (not recorded which). These TCRs come from a woman aged 25-40 years who had recovered from COVID-19.

The chain combines TRBV19 with TRBJ2-1, with TRBD2 identical over 11 bases. This CDR3 spans 18 amino acids. V dropped 5 bases and J dropped 5; count of bases not matched to a gene: 14. Per germline, CDR1 LNHDA and CDR2 SQIVND (reference sequence). The CDR3 protein is CASSLIILTSGNNNEQFF. The CDR3 DNA reads TGTGCCAGTAGTTTAATAATCCTGACTAGCGGGAACAACAATGAGCAGTTCTTC.

V gene TRBV7-9 combines with J gene TRBJ2-3; 11 nucleotides match TRBD2. This CDR3 has 17 amino acids. V was clipped by 3 bases and J by 4 bases; unmatched bases: 9. Germline V gene lookup returns CDR1 SEHNR and CDR2 FQNEAQ (reference sequence). CDR3 sequence reads: CASSFKIAGGEADTQYF. Here the CDR3 DNA reads TGTGCCAGCAGCTTCAAAATAGCGGGAGGGGAGGCAGATACGCAGTATTTT.

The chain couples TRBV28 to TRBJ1-1; the D gene is possibly TRBD1 (5 bases). The ends were cut back, 2 bases at V and 1 base at J, with 14 bases in the middle. The CDR3 is made up of 16 amino acids. The germline V gene has CDR1 MDHEN and CDR2 SYDVKM. CDR3 region: CASSLMQGLWNTEAFF. The CDR3 nucleotides read TGTGCCAGCAGTTTAATGCAGGGCTTGTGGAACACTGAAGCTTTCTTT.

In nucleotides, the CDR3 is TGTGCCAGCCGACCCTCAGGACTGTATGAAAAACTGTTTTTT. The encoded protein is CASRPSGLYEKLFF. V and J are TRBV27 and TRBJ1-4; D uncertain. The ends were cut back, 8 bases at V and 6 bases at J, with 16 bases in the middle. Germline V gene sequence: CDR1 MNHEY, CDR2 SMNVEV (reference sequence). This CDR3 is 14 amino acids long. Supplemented by reference TRBV27 and TRBJ1-4, the full variable domain reads EAQVTQNPRYLITVTGKKLTVTCSQNMNHEYMSWYRQDPGLGLRQIYYSMNVEVTDKGDVPEGYKVSRKEKRNFPLILESPSPNQTSLYFCASRPSGLYEKLFFGSGTQLSVL.

The genes are TRBV19 and TRBJ1-1, with a tentative D call TRBD1 (6 bases). Trimming took off 10 bases at V and 1 base at J, with 10 bases between the two ends. This CDR3 contains 12 residues. Germline CDR1 reads LNHDA; CDR2 reads SQIVND (reference sequence). In nucleotides, the CDR3 is TGTGCCACCCGGACAGCGAACACTGAAGCTTTCTTT. It is translated as CATRTANTEAFF.

The J gene is TRBJ2-7, the V gene TRBV27, with 14 bases matching TRBD2. The germline gives CDR1 MNHEY, CDR2 SMNVEV (reference sequence). Trimming cost V 7 bases and J 5 bases; bases outside gene matches: 13. CDR3 length: 17 residues. In nucleotides, the CDR3 is TGTGCCAGCATGTCTTTGGGACTAGCGGGAGCTACGAACGAGCAGTACTTC. Its translation is CASMSLGLAGATNEQYF.

Here the CDR3 DNA reads TGTGCCAGTAGTATAGGGGACAGCCGCGTAAAGGCCCAGCATTTT. Translating it yields CASSIGDSRVKAQHF. The rearrangement joins TRBV19 to TRBJ1-5, with TRBD1 matching over 7 bases. The J segment lost 11 bases and the V segment lost 1 base, leaving 11 bases of the junction unmatched. This CDR3 has 15 residues. Germline V gene sequence: CDR1 LNHDA, CDR2 SQIVND (reference sequence).

The chain uses TRBV6-2 or TRBV6-3 and TRBJ1-2, with a weak D call TRBD1 (5 bases). The germline CDR1 and CDR2 sequences are MNHEY and SVGEGT. The CDR3 length is 13 residues. The V gene lost 5 bases and the J gene lost 4 bases, with 11 bases spanning the gap. The CDR3 reads CASSTRVSYGYTF. The CDR3, as DNA: TGTGCCAGCAGTACCAGGGTTTCCTATGGCTACACCTTC.

This clone was seen more than once but under ten times. The V call is TRBV28, the J call TRBJ1-1, with TRBD1 matching over 8 bases. Unmatched junction bases numbered 17, after V lost 4 bases and J lost 4 bases. This CDR3 is built from 18 residues. Germline lookup yields CDR1 MDHEN and CDR2 SYDVKM. CDR3 bases: TGTGCCAGCAGTTCGATGAGTGCCCACAGGGGGTCAAGCACTGAAGCTTTCTTT. This gives the protein CASSSMSAHRGSSTEAFF.

This chain joins TRBV30 and TRBJ2-3; 8 nucleotides agree with TRBD2. V lost 1 base to trimming and J lost 1 base; unmatched junction nucleotides: 4. The CDR3 extends over 15 amino acids. The germline CDR1 and CDR2 sequences are GTSNPN and SVGIG (reference sequence). In DNA form, the CDR3 reads TGTGCCTGGAGTGCGGGACTAGTAGGCACAGATACGCAGTATTTT. It encodes CAWSAGLVGTDTQYF.

The J gene is TRBJ2-5, the V gene TRBV5-1, with no clear D. The germline V and J ends were trimmed by 5 bases and 4 bases, with 18 bases remaining between them. From germline, CDR1 is SGHRS and CDR2 YFSETQ. The CDR3 sequence is 15 residues long. CDR3 protein: CASSALGDLRETQYF. CDR3 DNA: TGCGCCAGCAGTGCGCTAGGTGATCTTAGAGAGACCCAGTACTTC.

The chain links TRBV27 to TRBJ1-1; a weak D match, TRBD1 (6 bases). The CDR3 consists of 16 residues. V lost 4 bases to trimming and J lost 0 bases, with 15 bases between them. The V gene's germline CDR1 is MNHEY and CDR2 SMNVEV (reference sequence). CDR3 residues: CASSSKRGHLNTEAFF. In nucleotides, the CDR3 is TGTGCCAGCAGTTCGAAACGGGGACACCTGAACACTGAAGCTTTCTTT.

V and J are TRBV24-1 and TRBJ2-3, with 16 positions matching TRBD2. The germline CDR1 and CDR2 sequences are KGHDR and SFDVKD. The ends lost 4 bases at V and 6 bases at J; junction bases unmatched: 6. The CDR3 loop spans 17 amino acids. CDR3: CATSDPGLAGGSDTQYF. The CDR3 nucleotides are TGTGCCACCAGTGACCCGGGACTAGCGGGAGGGTCTGATACGCAGTATTTT.

This chain joins TRBV6-5 and TRBJ2-2, with a possible D match to TRBD1 (6 bases). Trimming removed 0 bases at V and 8 bases at J, with 7 bases between. The CDR3 covers 13 residues. Germline CDR1 is MNHEY and CDR2 is SVGAGI. Written as DNA, the CDR3 is TGTGCCAGCAGTTACTCCGACAGGGGGGAGCTGTTTTTT. Protein product: CASSYSDRGELFF.

This clone was seen once. This rearrangement joins TRBV5-6 to TRBJ1-2; perhaps TRBD1 as D (5 bases). The CDR3 sequence is 12 residues long. Germline V gene sequence: CDR1 SGHDT, CDR2 YYEEEE. Trimming shortened V by 1 base and J by 8 bases, and 9 bases separated the two germline ends. The CDR3 nucleotides are TGTGCCAGCAGCTTGCAGGGCAGGGGCTACACCTTC. This gives the protein CASSLQGRGYTF. The variable domain in full, with the rest retrieved from reference TRBV5-6 and TRBJ1-2, is DAGVTQSPTHLIKTRGQQVTLRCSPKSGHDTVSWYQQALGQGPQFIFQYYEEEERQRGNFPDRFSGHQFPNYSSELNVNALLLGDSALYLCASSLQGRGYTFGSGTRLTVV.

The chain combines TRBV9 with TRBJ2-3, with 7 bases identical to TRBD2. J was trimmed by 0 bases and V by 1 base; bases with no gene match: 5. The CDR3 contains 16 residues. Germline V gives CDR1 SGDLS, CDR2 YYNGEE. CDR3: CASSVRGGSSTDTQYF. CDR3 in DNA: TGTGCCAGCAGCGTACGGGGCGGGAGTAGCACAGATACGCAGTATTTT.

This chain joins TRBV9 and TRBJ2-7, with D maybe TRBD2 (5 bases). The V gene lost 4 bases and the J gene lost 5 bases, with 16 bases spanning the gap. Per the germline V gene, CDR1 is SGDLS and CDR2 is YYNGEE. The CDR3 has 14 residues. The CDR3 reads CASSPSGIVHEQYF. CDR3 DNA sequence: TGTGCCAGCAGCCCTTCCGGGATAGTCCACGAGCAGTACTTC.

The CDR3 DNA is TGTGCCAGCAGTTCGGGGACAAGGACTAGCACAGATACGCAGTATTTT. Amino acids: CASSSGTRTSTDTQYF. The chain is built from TRBV6-5 and TRBJ2-3, with TRBD1 as a possible D gene (6 bases). This CDR3 comprises 16 residues. V lost 4 bases and J lost 0, with 14 bases in between. The V gene's germline CDR1 is MNHEY and CDR2 SVGAGI.